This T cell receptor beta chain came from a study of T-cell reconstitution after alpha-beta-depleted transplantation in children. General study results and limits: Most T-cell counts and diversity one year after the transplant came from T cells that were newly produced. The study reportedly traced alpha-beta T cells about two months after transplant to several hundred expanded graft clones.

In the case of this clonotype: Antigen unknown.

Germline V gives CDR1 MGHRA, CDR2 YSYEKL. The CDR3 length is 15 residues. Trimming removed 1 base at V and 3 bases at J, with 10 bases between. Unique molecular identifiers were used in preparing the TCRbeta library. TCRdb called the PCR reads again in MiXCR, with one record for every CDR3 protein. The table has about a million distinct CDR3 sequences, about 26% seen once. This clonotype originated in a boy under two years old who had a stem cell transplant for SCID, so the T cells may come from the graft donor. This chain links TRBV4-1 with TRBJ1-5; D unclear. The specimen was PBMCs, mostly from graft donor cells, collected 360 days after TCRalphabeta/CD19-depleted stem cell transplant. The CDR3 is CASSQVYPNNQPQHF. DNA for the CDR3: TGCGCCAGCAGCCAAGTGTATCCAAACAATCAGCCCCAGCATTTT.